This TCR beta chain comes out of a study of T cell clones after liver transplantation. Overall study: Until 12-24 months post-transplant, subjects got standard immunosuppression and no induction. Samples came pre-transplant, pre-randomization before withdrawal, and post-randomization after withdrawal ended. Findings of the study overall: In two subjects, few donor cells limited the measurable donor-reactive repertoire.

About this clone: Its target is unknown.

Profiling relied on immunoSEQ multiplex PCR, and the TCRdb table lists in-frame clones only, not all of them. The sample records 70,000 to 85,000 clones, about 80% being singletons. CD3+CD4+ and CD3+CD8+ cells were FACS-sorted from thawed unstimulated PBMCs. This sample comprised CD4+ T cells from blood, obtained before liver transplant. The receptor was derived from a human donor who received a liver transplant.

CDR3 bases: TGTGCCAGCAGCTTTCTAGCCCCCGGGGGGCTTACAGATACGCAGTATTTT. This sequence encodes CASSFLAPGGLTDTQYF. This chain uses TRBV27 with TRBJ2-3, with a tentative D call TRBD2 (7 bases). The CDR3 is made up of 17 amino acids. CDR1 and CDR2 from the germline V gene are MNHEY and SMNVEV (reference sequence). The V gene lost 6 bases and the J gene lost 3 bases, with 22 bases spanning the gap.